The sequence of this TCR beta chain was determined in a study of blood T cell repertoires in COVID-19. Turning to the study itself: The samples span acute and convalescent COVID-19 from the United States, Italy and Spain. PBMCs, B-cell-depleted T cells, or T cells were the source of the cDNA or gDNA that made up the material.

The CDR3 extends over 15 amino acids. Germline V gives CDR1 SGHNT, CDR2 YYREEE (reference sequence). V lost 4 bases, J lost 4 bases, and 15 bases lay in between. Original processing notes: Amplification from reference gene primers served as the basis for estimated nucleated cell counts. Some clones are missing from TCRdb's copy, which holds only in-frame ones; the method was immunoSEQ multiplex PCR. V and J calls plus clone size are reproduced from that table; the DNA served to infer D and trimming. The sample has around 260,000 clones; around 87% are singletons. V is TRBV5-4 and J is TRBJ2-1; D might be TRBD2 (5 bases). Sequencing was performed on peripheral blood. The origin of this receptor is a woman aged 45-59 years with acute or convalescent COVID-19. The CDR3 loop is CASSVKAVDYNEQFF. The CDR3 DNA sequence: TGTGCCAGCAGCGTGAAAGCGGTAGATTACAATGAGCAGTTCTTC.